The present TCR beta chain was sequenced within a study of shared clonotypes between healthy human individuals. Study-wide background: The cohort had two women and a few men, ages 18 to 49.

Study-wide results and caveats: Researchers found naive subsets generally carried larger estimated richness than memory subsets.

The authors divided CD4+ cells into CD45RA+ naive and CD45RA-negative memory subsets. Deletions cut 11 bases from V and 2 bases from J, with 14 bases between. The CDR3 length is 13 residues. From germline, CDR1 is SGHAT and CDR2 FQDESV (reference sequence). Data came from immunoSEQ multiplex PCR; TCRdb stores just in-frame clones and leaves some out. The sample has some 900,000 clones, about 80% seen once. Notes on this clone: Its antigen remains unknown.

The sequenced material came from memory CD4+ T cells sorted from blood. Documented subset: CD45RA-negative fraction. The receptor was derived from a man aged 18-30 years in good health. The chain links TRBV11-1 to TRBJ2-3; D is unresolved. The CDR3 region is CAARPPNTDTQYF. Written as DNA, the CDR3 is TGTGCCGCCAGGCCACCTAACACAGATACGCAGTATTTT.